This T cell receptor beta chain was profiled in a study of cytomegalovirus exposure and HLA in healthy donors. The PCR used 60 Vbeta and 13 Jbeta primers. Measured with immunoSEQ multiplex PCR; TCRdb has only the in-frame clones, and not every one. The top ten hold roughly 3% of the sample, which has approximately 130,000 clones, 70% to 75% seen once. This clone was seen only once. Its antigen remains unknown. Trimming shortened V by 2 bases and J by 5 bases, and 10 bases separated the two germline ends. Germline V gene sequence: CDR1 LGHNA, CDR2 YNFKEQ. The CDR3 contains 14 residues. Whole-study results and caveats: A highly shared variant cluster was judged a likely technical artifact. The sole available immune exposure information was CMV serostatus.

Sequenced material: PBMCs. The origin of this receptor is a man in his thirties or forties in good health and CMV-seronegative. The chain is built from TRBV4-2 and TRBJ2-1; D remains ambiguous. CDR3 sequence reads: CASSQTVKHNEQFF. In DNA, the CDR3 is TGTGCCAGCAGCCAAACGGTGAAGCACAATGAGCAGTTCTTC.